This is a list of T cell receptor beta chains from one sample in a study of CD8 T cells in Susac syndrome. TCRdb reanalysed the immunoSEQ multiplex PCR reads using MiXCR and keeps one entry per CDR3 protein. This sample has just under 95,000 distinct CDR3 sequences, with about 93% found just once. Sample: CD4+ T cells from PBMCs. These receptors all stem from a human donor with Susac syndrome. The CDR3 runs from the conserved cysteine through the conserved F or W. A D gene is named only where the DNA matches it firmly. For some rows the clone size is stated as once, few or many, or as a class when expanded; others skip it.

D	size	V	J	CDR3	DNA
NA	NA	TRBV15	TRBJ1-2	CATRLEGFHYGYTF	TGTGCCACCAGACTGGAGGGTTTTCACTATGGCTACACCTTC
NA	NA	TRBV20-1	TRBJ2-5	CSARDGRQGETQYF	TGCAGTGCTAGAGATGGACGTCAAGGAGAGACCCAGTACTTC
NA	NA	TRBV27	TRBJ2-5	CASSFLTEGAQYF	TGTGCCAGCAGTTTCCTGACGGAAGGGGCCCAGTACTTC
TRBD1	NA	TRBV12-3/TRBV12-4	TRBJ2-5	CASSMDRKETQYF	TGTGCCAGCAGTATGGACAGGAAAGAGACCCAGTACTTC
NA	NA	TRBV11-1	TRBJ1-4	CASSLGDRRKNEKLFF	TGTGCCAGCAGTCTAGGAGACAGGCGGAAGAATGAAAAACTGTTTTTT
TRBD2	NA	TRBV2	TRBJ2-5	CASSARRTSTETQYF	TGTGCCAGCAGTGCCCGCCGGACTAGCACCGAGACCCAGTACTTC
NA	NA	TRBV20-1	TRBJ1-1	CSARDRTPGNTEAFF	TGCAGTGCTAGAGATCGTACTCCTGGGAACACTGAAGCTTTCTTT
TRBD2	NA	TRBV29-1	TRBJ2-7	CSVTSGGAGTYEQYF	TGCAGCGTAACTAGCGGGGGGGCAGGGACCTACGAGCAGTACTTC
NA	NA	TRBV5-4	TRBJ2-1	CASSLGPSGNEQFF	TGTGCCAGCAGCCTGGGACCCAGCGGCAATGAGCAGTTCTTC
TRBD1	NA	TRBV5-4	TRBJ1-2	CASSLAGTGVGYGYTF	TGTGCCAGCAGCTTGGCCGGAACAGGGGTAGGCTATGGCTACACCTTC
TRBD1	NA	TRBV6-2/TRBV6-3	TRBJ1-5	CASTSTGGTQPQHF	TGTGCCAGCACCTCCACAGGGGGCACTCAGCCCCAGCATTTT
TRBD1	NA	TRBV5-1	TRBJ2-7	CASSPRTGRQGEQYF	TGCGCCAGCAGCCCCCGGACAGGACGACAAGGGGAGCAGTACTTC
NA	once	TRBV6-6	TRBJ2-3	CASSYGPDTQYF	TGTGCCAGCAGTTACGGCCCAGATACGCAGTATTTT
TRBD1	NA	TRBV23-1	TRBJ2-7	CASSPRVAGGSYEQYF	TGCGCCAGCAGTCCCCGGGTGGCAGGGGGCTCCTACGAGCAGTACTTC
NA	NA	TRBV6-5	TRBJ1-2	CASSSREARYGYTF	TGTGCCAGCAGTTCGCGGGAGGCTCGCTATGGCTACACCTTC
NA	NA	TRBV30	TRBJ1-4	CATENEGNEKLFF	TGTGCCACCGAGAATGAAGGGAATGAAAAACTGTTTTTT
NA	NA	TRBV10-3	TRBJ1-1	CAISGVPDTEAFF	TGTGCCATCAGTGGGGTCCCGGACACTGAAGCTTTCTTT